The rows below give T cell receptor beta chains drawn from one sample of a study of cytomegalovirus exposure and HLA in healthy donors. Using immunoSEQ multiplex PCR, the repertoire was profiled, and TCRdb retains in-frame clones only, with some absent. Here the sample spans fewer than 250,000 clones, around 79% being singletons. The sequenced sample consisted of PBMCs. The origin of the receptors is a woman aged 18-30 years in good health and CMV-seronegative. Each CDR3 is given with its conserved first and last residue. The D gene is left open where the match is weak. Only part of the rows carry a size: once, few, many, or a class if the clone is expanded.

CDR3aa: CASSPLVRENLHEQFF
j_gene: TRBJ2-1
d_gene: -
len: 16
abundance: -
v_gene: TRBV7-9

CDR3aa: CASSRGTIYGYTF
j_gene: TRBJ1-2
d_gene: -
len: 13
abundance: -
v_gene: TRBV18

CDR3aa: CASSYSKGEDQPQHF
j_gene: TRBJ1-5
d_gene: -
len: 15
abundance: -
v_gene: TRBV6-6

CDR3aa: CASNQGGIGSSTDTQYF
j_gene: TRBJ2-3
d_gene: TRBD2
len: 17
abundance: -
v_gene: TRBV7-6

CDR3aa: CASSVEYTPLTGNTIYF
j_gene: TRBJ1-3
d_gene: -
len: 17
abundance: -
v_gene: TRBV9

CDR3aa: CASSMYRDIHEQYF
j_gene: TRBJ2-7
d_gene: -
len: 14
abundance: -
v_gene: TRBV19

CDR3aa: CAWDYRDRERYGYTF
j_gene: TRBJ1-2
d_gene: TRBD1
len: 15
abundance: -
v_gene: TRBV30

CDR3aa: CASSSSTGGSGYTF
j_gene: TRBJ1-2
d_gene: TRBD1
len: 14
abundance: -
v_gene: TRBV5-1

CDR3aa: CASSFGTANEKLFF
j_gene: TRBJ1-4
d_gene: TRBD1
len: 14
abundance: once
v_gene: TRBV27

CDR3aa: CASSLARGTPAYNEQFF
j_gene: TRBJ2-1
d_gene: -
len: 17
abundance: -
v_gene: TRBV7-6

CDR3aa: CASSRSSYNEQFF
j_gene: TRBJ2-1
d_gene: -
len: 13
abundance: -
v_gene: TRBV7-3

CDR3aa: CASSLDRGIQPQHF
j_gene: TRBJ1-5
d_gene: TRBD1
len: 14
abundance: -
v_gene: TRBV11-2

CDR3aa: CASSPRGAGGSEQYF
j_gene: TRBJ2-7
d_gene: TRBD1
len: 15
abundance: -
v_gene: TRBV7-9

CDR3aa: CASSEEIYDTQYF
j_gene: TRBJ2-3
d_gene: -
len: 13
abundance: -
v_gene: TRBV2

CDR3aa: CASSGQGASQPQHF
j_gene: TRBJ1-5
d_gene: TRBD1
len: 14
abundance: -
v_gene: TRBV25-1

CDR3aa: CASSLQGVGNQPQHF
j_gene: TRBJ1-5
d_gene: TRBD1
len: 15
abundance: -
v_gene: TRBV5-6

CDR3aa: CASSLTGPTGELFF
j_gene: TRBJ2-2
d_gene: TRBD1
len: 14
abundance: -
v_gene: TRBV27

CDR3aa: CAIRSENRVDEQYF
j_gene: TRBJ2-7
d_gene: -
len: 14
abundance: -
v_gene: TRBV10-3

CDR3aa: CATGGRILTSGGHNEQFF
j_gene: TRBJ2-1
d_gene: TRBD2
len: 18
abundance: -
v_gene: TRBV15

CDR3aa: CASGINREEAFF
j_gene: TRBJ1-1
d_gene: -
len: 12
abundance: -
v_gene: TRBV5-1

CDR3aa: CASSFEGWAGELFF
j_gene: TRBJ2-2
d_gene: -
len: 14
abundance: few
v_gene: TRBV5-1

CDR3aa: CASSSGDSNEKLFF
j_gene: TRBJ1-4
d_gene: -
len: 14
abundance: -
v_gene: TRBV5-1

CDR3aa: CSVEFRGLGYTF
j_gene: TRBJ1-2
d_gene: -
len: 12
abundance: -
v_gene: TRBV29-1

CDR3aa: CASSLTGRRSYGYTF
j_gene: TRBJ1-2
d_gene: -
len: 15
abundance: -
v_gene: TRBV5-1

CDR3aa: CASSPQSTANSPLHF
j_gene: TRBJ1-6
d_gene: -
len: 15
abundance: few
v_gene: TRBV18

CDR3aa: CASSQQGKETQYF
j_gene: TRBJ2-5
d_gene: -
len: 13
abundance: -
v_gene: TRBV4-1

CDR3aa: CASSLLQGTKNIQYF
j_gene: TRBJ2-4
d_gene: -
len: 15
abundance: -
v_gene: TRBV5-4

CDR3aa: CASKLRADWRGEQYF
j_gene: TRBJ2-7
d_gene: -
len: 15
abundance: once
v_gene: TRBV19

CDR3aa: CASSQAGGPHTQYF
j_gene: TRBJ2-3
d_gene: TRBD2
len: 14
abundance: -
v_gene: TRBV7-3

CDR3aa: CASLTVGGYYGYTF
j_gene: TRBJ1-2
d_gene: TRBD1
len: 14
abundance: -
v_gene: TRBV6-1

CDR3aa: CASSRGQGSYEQYF
j_gene: TRBJ2-7
d_gene: TRBD1
len: 14
abundance: -
v_gene: TRBV18

CDR3aa: CASSLGTDGNQPQHF
j_gene: TRBJ1-5
d_gene: TRBD1
len: 15
abundance: -
v_gene: TRBV27

CDR3aa: CASRPGGSEAFF
j_gene: TRBJ1-1
d_gene: -
len: 12
abundance: few
v_gene: TRBV27

CDR3aa: CASSRDRNTEAFF
j_gene: TRBJ1-1
d_gene: TRBD1
len: 13
abundance: -
v_gene: TRBV6-4

CDR3aa: CASGNWQGANTEAFF
j_gene: TRBJ1-1
d_gene: TRBD1
len: 15
abundance: few
v_gene: TRBV12-5

CDR3aa: CASSQGEKGWDIQYF
j_gene: TRBJ2-4
d_gene: -
len: 15
abundance: -
v_gene: TRBV4-3

CDR3aa: CASSDGPSIYEQYF
j_gene: TRBJ2-7
d_gene: -
len: 14
abundance: -
v_gene: TRBV6-1

CDR3aa: CASSAPSAGAFF
j_gene: TRBJ1-1
d_gene: -
len: 12
abundance: -
v_gene: TRBV11-2

CDR3aa: CASSNPGFAAEAFF
j_gene: TRBJ1-1
d_gene: -
len: 14
abundance: -
v_gene: TRBV27

CDR3aa: CASSFFTGTGYNQPQHF
j_gene: TRBJ1-5
d_gene: TRBD1
len: 17
abundance: once
v_gene: TRBV5-8

CDR3aa: CASSPPSGGPSNEQFF
j_gene: TRBJ2-1
d_gene: TRBD2
len: 16
abundance: once
v_gene: TRBV18